Listed below are T cell receptor beta chains from one sample, sequenced in a study of T cells in Graves' hyperthyroidism and ophthalmopathy. MiXCR, run by TCRdb on the multiplex PCR reads, gives a single entry per CDR3 protein. Among about 710,000 distinct CDR3 sequences listed, less than 20% were seen once. Sequencing was performed on blood. The receptors stem from a man younger than 35 with Graves' hyperthyroidism. CDR3s include the opening cysteine and the closing phenylalanine or tryptophan. The D gene is left open where the match is weak. Rows give clone size only sometimes, using once, few, many, or a class for an expanded clone.

TGTGCCAGCAGTGATCAGTTCTACGAGCAGTACTTC,CASSDQFYEQYF,TRBJ2-7,TRBV6-1,12,.,many
TGCGCCAGCAGCCAAGATCGACTAGTGACGCAGTATTTT,CASSQDRLVTQYF,TRBJ2-3,TRBV4-1,13,.,many
TGTGCCAGCAGCTTATTTAGGCGGACGGCTCCCTACGAGCAGTACTTC,CASSLFRRTAPYEQYF,TRBJ2-7,TRBV11-2,16,.,many
TGTGCCAGTAGTACCCTCACTAGCGGACTTTCCTACAATGAGCAGTTCTTC,CASSTLTSGLSYNEQFF,TRBJ2-1,TRBV19,17,TRBD2,few
TGTGCCAGCAGTTTTAAGGGCCCTAACTATGGCTACACCTTC,CASSFKGPNYGYTF,TRBJ1-2,TRBV27,14,.,many
TGTGCCACCAGCAGAGTCCCCACACTAGGTTCTGAGCAGTTCTTC,CATSRVPTLGSEQFF,TRBJ2-1,TRBV15,15,.,.
TGCAGTGCCCACGGACTAGCCCCAACAGATACGCAGTATTTT,CSAHGLAPTDTQYF,TRBJ2-3,TRBV20-1,14,TRBD2,.
TGTGCCAGCAGTTGGACAGGGAGTACCTATGGCTACACCTTC,CASSWTGSTYGYTF,TRBJ1-2,TRBV28,14,TRBD1,.
TGTGCCAGCAGCTTCCATCCCCCGCTCGACGAGCAGTACTTC,CASSFHPPLDEQYF,TRBJ2-7,TRBV5-5,14,.,.
TGCAGTGCTAGAGTCGGGACAGGGGTAAACACCATATATTTT,CSARVGTGVNTIYF,TRBJ1-3,TRBV20-1,14,TRBD1,few
TGTGCCAGCAGAGCGAGACTAGCGGGGGGGTACAATGAGCAGTTCTTC,CASRARLAGGYNEQFF,TRBJ2-1,TRBV7-2,16,TRBD2,few
TGTGCCAGCAGGAAAGCGGGAGAAGATACGCAGTATTTT,CASRKAGEDTQYF,TRBJ2-3,TRBV2,13,TRBD2,many
TGTGCCAGCAGTTTCCCCTTCAATGAGCAGTTCTTC,CASSFPFNEQFF,TRBJ2-1,TRBV7-2,12,.,few
TGCAGCGTTACCAGGACAGGGATCCCCTACGAGCAGTACTTC,CSVTRTGIPYEQYF,TRBJ2-7,TRBV29-1,14,TRBD1,few
TGTGCCAGCAGCGGCGGAGATACGCAGTATTTT,CASSGGDTQYF,TRBJ2-3,TRBV2,11,.,many
TGTGCCAGCAGTCCGCGGACAGGGTTTGCCACTGAAGCTTTCTTT,CASSPRTGFATEAFF,TRBJ1-1,TRBV6-1,15,TRBD1,many
TGTGCCAGCAGCTTCGGGGTTTCTAGAAACACCATATATTTT,CASSFGVSRNTIYF,TRBJ1-3,TRBV5-5,14,.,.
TGTGCCAGCAGCTTAATATCGACAGGGGGAGAGCAGTTCTTC,CASSLISTGGEQFF,TRBJ2-1,TRBV7-9,14,TRBD1,.
TGTGCCAGCAGTTTAAGGCTTCGCGAGCAGTTCTTC,CASSLRLREQFF,TRBJ2-1,TRBV12-3/TRBV12-4,12,.,many
TGTGCCAGCGAGGGGACCGGGGAGCTGTTTTTT,CASEGTGELFF,TRBJ2-2,TRBV2,11,.,many
TGTGCCACCAGTGATCCTCGAGGGGGGGTAAACAATGAGCAGTTCTTC,CATSDPRGGVNNEQFF,TRBJ2-1,TRBV24-1,16,.,few
TGCAGTGCTCCAAACTCCCGGCCAATCAAAGAGCAGTTCTTC,CSAPNSRPIKEQFF,TRBJ2-1,TRBV20-1,14,.,few
TGCGCCAGCAGCTCCAGCGGGACGCCGAGCTCTGGGGCCAACGTCCTGACTTTC,CASSSSGTPSSGANVLTF,TRBJ2-6,TRBV5-1,18,TRBD2,few
TGCAGTGCTAGAGACGCCGGGTCTGGGACTTCTAAGATGGGGGAGCTGTTTTTT,CSARDAGSGTSKMGELFF,TRBJ2-2,TRBV20-1,18,.,few
TGCAGCGTTGAAGATTTTGACTGGAACGAGCAGTACTTC,CSVEDFDWNEQYF,TRBJ2-7,TRBV29-1,13,.,.
TGTGCCAGCAGTGACCATGCTAGCGGTGTTGGCGCAGATACGCAGTATTTT,CASSDHASGVGADTQYF,TRBJ2-3,TRBV6-1,17,TRBD2,many
TGTGCCAGCAGTCAACCGGCCGGGGAGCTGTTTTTT,CASSQPAGELFF,TRBJ2-2,TRBV6-2/TRBV6-3,12,.,many
TGCGCCAGCAGCCCTGACAGGGGGCGCAACTATGGCTACACCTTC,CASSPDRGRNYGYTF,TRBJ1-2,TRBV5-1,15,TRBD1,.
TGTGCCAGCAGCCCAGGGGGATGGCAGGGGGGCTACAATGAGCAGTTCTTC,CASSPGGWQGGYNEQFF,TRBJ2-1,TRBV7-8,17,.,many
TGCAGTGCTAGAGATTTCAGGACTGGCGAGACCCAGTACTTC,CSARDFRTGETQYF,TRBJ2-5,TRBV20-1,14,.,few
TGTGCCAGCAGTTACCGGGGCGGCTACGAGCAGTACTTC,CASSYRGGYEQYF,TRBJ2-7,TRBV6-6,13,.,many
TGTGCCAGCAGGGGACAGGGGTTTGTCACTGAAGCTTTCTTT,CASRGQGFVTEAFF,TRBJ1-1,TRBV12-3/TRBV12-4,14,TRBD1,many
TGTGCCAGCAGTTACTCGTTCGAGGGGAGGGAGCAGTACTTC,CASSYSFEGREQYF,TRBJ2-7,TRBV6-5,14,.,.
TGTGCCAGCAGTCGGGGGACAGGGCGATACGGCACCATATATTTT,CASSRGTGRYGTIYF,TRBJ1-3,TRBV28,15,TRBD1,many
TGTGCCAGCAGTTTAGCGCCGTCGGGACTAGCCAAAAACATTCAGTACTTC,CASSLAPSGLAKNIQYF,TRBJ2-4,TRBV12-3/TRBV12-4,17,.,few
TGTGCCAGTACCCCTAAGGTTGCGGGAGGAGAAGAGACCCAGTACTTC,CASTPKVAGGEETQYF,TRBJ2-5,TRBV19,16,TRBD2,few
TGTGCCTGGAATTGGGGATCGTATGGCTACACCTTC,CAWNWGSYGYTF,TRBJ1-2,TRBV30,12,.,many
TGTGCCAGCAGCTTATCCGGGACAGTCCTCCCCGGGGCCAACGTCCTGACTTTC,CASSLSGTVLPGANVLTF,TRBJ2-6,TRBV7-3,18,TRBD1,few
TGTGCCAGCAGCCAAGGCAGGGGGCAGTCACCCCTCCACTTT,CASSQGRGQSPLHF,TRBJ1-6,TRBV3-1,14,TRBD1,few
TGTGCCAGCTCATTCCGGCGACTCAGACAGGATACGCAGTATTTT,CASSFRRLRQDTQYF,TRBJ2-3,TRBV18,15,.,few
TGCAGTGCTATCTTTATAGGCTCAGGGTTCGGCACCGGGGAGCTGTTTTTT,CSAIFIGSGFGTGELFF,TRBJ2-2,TRBV20-1,17,.,few
TGTGCCAGCAGCCTCCTCAGTCTGAACACTGAAGCTTTCTTT,CASSLLSLNTEAFF,TRBJ1-1,TRBV28,14,.,many
TGTGCCAGCAGTGAAACGTGGGGAGGGAACACTGAAGCTTTCTTT,CASSETWGGNTEAFF,TRBJ1-1,TRBV2,15,.,.
TGTGCCAGCAGTGACCGGCTAGCGGGAGTCCACGAGCAGTACTTC,CASSDRLAGVHEQYF,TRBJ2-7,TRBV2,15,TRBD2,.
TGCGCCAGCAAAAGCGGACTAGCGGGAGCCGGGGATACGCAGTATTTT,CASKSGLAGAGDTQYF,TRBJ2-3,TRBV5-1,16,TRBD2,few
TGTGCCAGCTCACCGCTTATGAAGAAGAAGCACACTGAAGCTTTCTTT,CASSPLMKKKHTEAFF,TRBJ1-1,TRBV18,16,.,.